This T cell receptor beta chain stems from a study of CD8+CD57+ T cells in acquired aplastic anemia. Across the whole study: Isolated CD4+ and CD8+ cells, once sorted, yielded DNA averaging roughly 3.2 ug. Roughly 10.8 million reads were obtained on average for healthy donor CD4+ cells.

Profiles of TCR beta VDJ and CDR3 were generated from a genomic DNA template. MiXCR, applied by TCRdb to the reads, yields one record per CDR3 protein. The sample lists 350,000 to 450,000 distinct CDR3 sequences; roughly 68% were seen once. Germline V gene sequence: CDR1 SGHTA, CDR2 FQGNSA. The CDR3 loop spans 13 amino acids. The V and J ends lost 6 bases and 4 bases respectively, with 13 bases between them. Regarding the study as a whole: In CD8+ cells, Simpson's diversity showed no significant difference between patients and controls.

For this clonotype: Its antigen is unidentified.

The chain combines TRBV7-2 with TRBJ2-7; no firm D call. Sequencing was done on a sample of sorted CD4+, CD8+, or CD8+CD57+ T cells (not recorded which) from PBMCs. The clonotype comes from a human donor in good health, serving as a control. The chain's CDR3 is CASRSGESYEQYF. CDR3 in DNA: TGTGCCAGCAGGTCTGGAGAGTCTTACGAGCAGTACTTC.